Each of the 32 T cell receptor beta chains below was sequenced from the same sample in a study of cytomegalovirus exposure and HLA in healthy donors. Vbeta (60) and Jbeta (13) primers were used in the PCR. The assay was immunoSEQ multiplex PCR, and TCRdb's table has in-frame clones only and misses some. This table has about 160,000 clones, approximately 81% appearing once. Sequenced: PBMCs. These TCRs come from a male donor in good health and CMV-seronegative.

The chain carries TRBV7-2 and TRBJ2-6; D is undetermined. This CDR3 has 13 amino acids. Trimming took 2 bases from V and 4 from J, leaving 3 bases between them. CDR1 is SGHTA and CDR2 is FQGNSA in the germline V gene. DNA for the CDR3: TGTGCCAGCAGCTTACTCGGGGCCAACGTCCTGACTTTC. Translated, it gives CASSLLGANVLTF.

The V call is TRBV19, the J call TRBJ2-3; 8 bases fit TRBD2. Per germline, CDR1 LNHDA and CDR2 SQIVND (reference sequence). This CDR3 contains 15 residues. V was pared by 5 bases and J by 0 bases, with 4 bases of the junction left unmatched. The CDR3 loop is CASSSQRGSTDTQYF. The CDR3 DNA reads TGTGCCAGTAGTTCCCAGCGGGGGAGCACAGATACGCAGTATTTT.

This rearrangement joins TRBV9 to TRBJ2-1; TRBD1 agrees at 8 bases. With 7 bases clipped from V and 6 bases from J, the junction kept 9 bases outside the gene matches. The CDR3 runs 14 residues. Per the germline V gene, CDR1 is SGDLS and CDR2 is YYNGEE. The CDR3, as DNA: TGTGCCAGCGGGACCGGGACAGGCATCAATGAGCAGTTCTTC. Translated: CASGTGTGINEQFF.

The gene calls are TRBV15 and TRBJ2-7; 7 bases are shared with TRBD2. Germline V gene data show CDR1 as LNHNV and CDR2 as YYDKDF (reference sequence). The CDR3 is 15 residues long. J lost 3 bases, V lost 1 base, and 6 bases had no gene match. The CDR3 is CATSRGVGGLYEQYF. CDR3 coding DNA: TGTGCCACCAGCAGAGGTGTGGGAGGGCTCTACGAGCAGTACTTC.

The chain is built from TRBV7-3 and TRBJ1-1, with 8 bases lining up with TRBD1. CDR1 and CDR2 from the germline V gene are SGHTA and FQGTGA. The CDR3 loop spans 15 amino acids. Losses at the gene ends were 2 bases for V and 1 base for J; bases not matched to a gene: 3. The CDR3 here is CASSLEGQENTEAFF. DNA for the CDR3: TGTGCCAGCAGCTTAGAGGGACAGGAGAACACTGAAGCTTTCTTT.

The gene calls are TRBV30 and TRBJ2-3; D perhaps matches TRBD2 (5 bases). The CDR3 covers 14 residues. V lost 0 bases and J lost 4, with 11 bases in between. Germline assignment: CDR1 GTSNPN and CDR2 SVGIG (reference sequence). The CDR3 protein is CAWSVLGGSDTQYF. The CDR3 DNA follows: TGTGCCTGGAGTGTACTAGGCGGCTCAGATACGCAGTATTTT.

The chain combines TRBV7-9 with TRBJ1-1; D unresolved. Germline V gene sequence: CDR1 SEHNR, CDR2 FQNEAQ (reference sequence). This CDR3 is 15 amino acids long. V was pared by 5 bases and J by 2 bases, with 15 bases between. This CDR3 is CASSGIAGHNTEAFF. CDR3 bases: TGTGCCAGCAGCGGGATTGCGGGTCACAACACTGAAGCTTTCTTT.

This clone appeared a few times. The chain combines TRBV5-5 with TRBJ2-2; D is possibly TRBD2 (7 bases). Trimming shortened V by 3 bases and J by 6 bases, and 12 bases separated the two germline ends. Germline values: CDR1 SGHKS, CDR2 YYEKEE (reference sequence). The CDR3 consists of 14 residues. The CDR3 nucleotides are TGTGCCAGCAGCTGGGGGGGCCGGGCCGGGGAGCTGTTTTTT. It yields the protein CASSWGGRAGELFF.

This clone was seen a handful of times. The chain couples TRBV27 to TRBJ1-4; possibly TRBD1 for D (6 bases). Per germline, CDR1 MNHEY and CDR2 SMNVEV (reference sequence). This CDR3 spans 15 amino acids. Trimming stripped 5 bases from V and 5 bases from J, with 15 bases between. The CDR3 DNA reads as TGTGCCAGCAGTACCTCGAGCAGGGGAAATGAAAAACTGTTTTTT. Protein sequence: CASSTSSRGNEKLFF.

The CDR3 sequence: CASSLMVRGTTYEQYF. CDR3 sequence (DNA): TGTGCCAGCAGCTTAATGGTCAGGGGCACGACCTACGAGCAGTACTTC. This chain uses TRBV7-3 with TRBJ2-7, with D maybe TRBD1 (6 bases). This CDR3 has 16 residues. Trimming removed 1 base at V and 2 bases at J, with 15 bases between. Germline values: CDR1 SGHTA, CDR2 FQGTGA. The variable domain in full, with the rest retrieved from reference TRBV7-3 and TRBJ2-7, is GAGVSQTPSNKVTEKGKYVELRCDPISGHTALYWYRQSLGQGPEFLIYFQGTGAADDSGLPNDRFFAVRPEGSVSTLKIQRTERGDSAVYLCASSLMVRGTTYEQYFGPGTRLTVT.

This clone was seen a handful of times. The V call is TRBV11-2, the J call TRBJ2-7; the D gene is possibly TRBD1 (7 bases). From germline, CDR1 is SGHAT and CDR2 FQNNGV. This CDR3 is 15 amino acids long. The germline V and J ends were trimmed by 5 bases and 2 bases, with 16 bases remaining between them. In nucleotides, the CDR3 is TGTGCCAGCAGCCGTCCGGGGGACAGAACCTACGAGCAGTACTTC. Translating it yields CASSRPGDRTYEQYF.

The gene calls are TRBV29-1 and TRBJ2-6, with D tentatively TRBD1 (6 bases). The V and J ends lost 0 bases and 0 bases respectively, with 18 bases between them. The germline gives CDR1 SQVTM, CDR2 ANQGSEA. The CDR3 consists of 19 residues. The CDR3 sequence: CSVEELTGSLSSGANVLTF. CDR3 bases: TGCAGCGTTGAAGAGTTAACAGGGAGTCTCAGCTCTGGGGCCAACGTCCTGACTTTC.

V gene TRBV19 combines with J gene TRBJ1-5, with 7 nucleotides matching TRBD1. V lost 10 bases and J lost 3; bases outside the gene matches: 6. Germline assignment: CDR1 LNHDA and CDR2 SQIVND (reference sequence). CDR3 length: 13 amino acids. The CDR3 DNA is TGTGCCAAGAGAGACAGGGTCAATCAGCCCCAGCATTTT. Its translation is CAKRDRVNQPQHF.

The chain combines TRBV7-2 with TRBJ2-1, with TRBD2 as a possible D gene (6 bases). Trimming left V 4 bases short and J 16 bases short, with 20 bases between. CDR1 is SGHTA and CDR2 is FQGNSA in the germline V gene. The CDR3 loop spans 13 amino acids. The CDR3 region is CASSYTSYPTPFF. The CDR3 DNA is TGTGCCAGCAGCTACACTAGCTACCCCACTCCATTCTTC.

V gene TRBV6-1 combines with J gene TRBJ1-5, with D possibly being TRBD1 (5 bases). The CDR3 runs to 14 residues. Germline CDR1 reads MNHNS; CDR2 reads SASEGT. Trimming stripped 8 bases from V and 3 bases from J, with 14 bases between. CDR3 sequence reads: CASRQYSNNQPQHF. The CDR3 nucleotides are TGTGCCAGCCGACAGTACTCCAACAATCAGCCCCAGCATTTT.

This clone showed up just a few times. The chain links TRBV18 to TRBJ2-2; 11 bases line up with TRBD1. CDR1 and CDR2 (germline): KGHSH, LQKENI. This CDR3 spans 16 amino acids. J lost 3 bases, V lost 6 bases, and 6 bases had no gene match. Here the CDR3 reads CASSPGQGAYTGELFF. The CDR3 DNA sequence: TGTGCCAGCTCGCCCGGACAGGGGGCGTACACCGGGGAGCTGTTTTTT.

This clone was counted once. The chain couples TRBV11-1 to TRBJ2-7; 7 bases line up with TRBD1. The trim removed 4 bases at V and 2 bases at J, leaving 2 bases unmatched. The CDR3 contains 13 residues. Germline V CDR1 and CDR2: SGHAT, FQDESV (reference sequence). CDR3 coding DNA: TGTGCCAGCAGCTACAGGGGCCCCTACGAGCAGTACTTC. This codes for CASSYRGPYEQYF.

V usage is TRBV21-1 and J usage is TRBJ1-3; the table's D gene call, TRBD1, was not cross checked with the DNA. TRBV21-1 is recorded as a pseudogene. The CDR3 is made up of 15 amino acids. The CDR3 DNA follows: TGTGCCAGCAGCAGCTTGACAGGGTCTGGAAACACCATATATTTT. This gives the protein CASSSLTGSGNTIYF.

V is TRBV2 and J is TRBJ2-7; 7 bases agree with TRBD1. In germline, CDR1 is SNHLY, CDR2 FYNNEI. This CDR3 contains 14 residues. V was pared by 6 bases and J by 2 bases, with 7 bases of the junction left unmatched. CDR3 DNA: TGTGCCAGCAGCGTGCAGGGGGTTACCTACGAGCAGTACTTC. As protein: CASSVQGVTYEQYF.

About this clone itself: A read error may produce the germline difference seen at one junction end. The chain couples TRBV7-6 to TRBJ2-7, with D perhaps TRBD1 (5 bases). Germline CDR1 and CDR2: SGHVS and FNYEAQ. CDR3 size: 14 residues. The CDR3 DNA reads as TGTGCCAGCAGTTTAGAGGCAGGGTCCTACGAGCAGTACTTC. It is translated as CASSLEAGSYEQYF.

V usage is TRBV4-1 and J usage is TRBJ1-5; maybe TRBD1 (5 bases). Germline V CDR1 and CDR2: MGHRA, YSYEKL. Trimming stripped 3 bases from V and 0 bases from J, with 15 bases between. This CDR3 has 17 amino acids. The CDR3 bases are TGCGCCAGCAGCCATCCTGACAGCCGGGCTAGCAATCAGCCCCAGCATTTT. This encodes CASSHPDSRASNQPQHF.

This clone has more than one count but fewer than ten. J is TRBJ1-1 and V is TRBV11-2, with 7 nucleotides matching TRBD1. V shed 3 bases, J shed 6 bases, and the junction held 4 bases outside the gene matches. CDR1 and CDR2 (germline): SGHAT, FQNNGV. The CDR3 is 13 amino acids. The CDR3 coding sequence is TGTGCCAGCAGCTTCACAGGGGCTCCTGAAGCTTTCTTT. It encodes CASSFTGAPEAFF.

This clone was counted once. This chain links TRBV5-1 with TRBJ2-7; the match to TRBD1 covers 7 bases. With V trimmed by 4 bases and J by 0 bases, 7 bases remained unmatched. This CDR3 has 15 residues. Germline CDR1 is SGHRS and CDR2 is YFSETQ. In nucleotides, the CDR3 is TGCGCCAGCAGCCCGAGGGACAGTTCCTCCTACGAGCAGTACTTC. Its protein is CASSPRDSSSYEQYF.

The chain is built from TRBV5-6 and TRBJ1-5; 10 positions agree with TRBD1. The V and J ends lost 4 bases and 2 bases, in that order; junction bases with no gene match: 6. This CDR3 region has 16 residues. Germline V gives CDR1 SGHDT, CDR2 YYEEEE. CDR3 coding DNA: TGTGCCAGCAGCGAATTGGGACAGGGGCGCAATCAGCCCCAGCATTTT. This sequence encodes CASSELGQGRNQPQHF.

The gene calls are TRBV2 and TRBJ2-4; 8 bases are shared with TRBD1. The CDR3 runs to 16 residues. Germline CDR1 SNHLY, CDR2 FYNNEI. The J segment lost 6 bases and the V segment lost 0 bases, leaving 7 bases of the junction unmatched. The CDR3 reads CASSEAGWTGINIQYF. The CDR3 DNA reads as TGTGCCAGCAGTGAAGCTGGGTGGACAGGGATAAACATTCAGTACTTC. Supplemented by reference TRBV2 and TRBJ2-4, the full variable domain reads EPEVTQTPSHQVTQMGQEVILRCVPISNHLYFYWYRQILGQKVEFLVSFYNNEISEKSEIFDDQFSVERPDGSNFTLKIRSTKLEDSAMYFCASSEAGWTGINIQYFGAGTRLSVL.

The V and J genes are TRBV5-5 and TRBJ1-2, with D hard to call. CDR3 length: 15 residues. V was shortened by 1 base and J by 3 bases, with 13 bases between the two germline ends. Germline V gives CDR1 SGHKS, CDR2 YYEKEE (reference sequence). CDR3 coding DNA: TGTGCCAGCAGCTTGTCGCCAGGCGTTGACTATGGCTACACCTTC. This sequence encodes CASSLSPGVDYGYTF. The whole variable domain, filled in from reference TRBV5-5 and TRBJ1-2, reads DAGVTQSPTHLIKTRGQQVTLRCSPISGHKSVSWYQQVLGQGPQFIFQYYEKEERGRGNFPDRFSARQFPNYSSELNVNALLLGDSALYLCASSLSPGVDYGYTFGSGTRLTVV.

The V gene is TRBV19, the J gene TRBJ2-1; D gene ambiguous. The CDR3 spans 14 residues. V lost 5 bases and J 0 bases, leaving 8 bases between the germline ends. Per germline, CDR1 LNHDA and CDR2 SQIVND (reference sequence). Here the CDR3 reads CASSPGTSYNEQFF. The DNA of the CDR3 is TGTGCCAGTAGTCCCGGTACCTCCTACAATGAGCAGTTCTTC.

The CDR3 spells CASSLETGADTQYF. The DNA for the CDR3 is TGCGCCAGCAGCTTGGAAACAGGTGCAGATACGCAGTATTTT. V and J are TRBV5-1 and TRBJ2-3, with a possible D match to TRBD1 (5 bases). The CDR3 is 14 residues long. The germline V and J ends were trimmed by 0 bases and 4 bases, with 9 bases remaining between them. CDR1 and CDR2 from the germline V gene are SGHRS and YFSETQ.

The chain joins TRBV28 to TRBJ2-1; 10 nucleotides agree with TRBD1. This CDR3 contains 14 residues. The V and J ends lost 6 bases and 7 bases, in that order; junction bases with no gene match: 6. Germline V lookup: CDR1 MDHEN, CDR2 SYDVKM. CDR3 in DNA: TGTGCCAGCAGAGGACAGGGGGGGGTGAATGAGCAGTTCTTC. Translation: CASRGQGGVNEQFF.

The chain is built from TRBV10-3 and TRBJ2-1; 15 nucleotides align to TRBD2. From germline, CDR1 is ENHRY and CDR2 SYGVKD. This CDR3 region has 17 residues. With 0 bases clipped from V and 9 bases from J, the junction kept 6 bases outside the gene matches. DNA for the CDR3: TGTGCCATCAGTGAGTCGGGGACTAGCGGGAGGAAGGGTGAGCAGTTCTTC. Its protein product is CAISESGTSGRKGEQFF.

The V gene is TRBV5-1, the J gene TRBJ2-1; 9 bases are a match to TRBD2. Germline CDR1 reads SGHRS; CDR2 reads YFSETQ. CDR3 length: 16 residues. The trim removed 0 bases at V and 2 bases at J, leaving 3 bases unmatched. The CDR3 loop reads CASSLAVAGAYNEQFF. As DNA, the CDR3 is TGCGCCAGCAGCTTGGCGGTAGCGGGAGCCTACAATGAGCAGTTCTTC.

The CDR3 nucleotides read TGCGCCAGCAGCCAGGTTACGACAGGGCCCATTGCTGGGGCCAACGTCCTGACTTTC. It is translated as CASSQVTTGPIAGANVLTF. The V call is TRBV4-3, the J call TRBJ2-6; 7 bases are a match to TRBD1. J lost 2 bases, V lost 3 bases, and 13 bases had no gene match. The germline V gene has CDR1 LGHNA and CDR2 YSLEER. This CDR3 is 19 amino acids long.